This entry features one T cell receptor (beta chain) sequence. Its antigen is undetermined. This sample stems from a study of monozygotic twins with inflammatory bowel disease. Findings and limits, study-wide: IBD-affected twins scored below their healthy co-twins in TCRbeta diversity (inverse Simpson).

CDR3 length: 16 amino acids. The V gene's germline CDR1 is MNHEY and CDR2 SVGEGT. TCRdb reprocessed the 5' RACE reads and keeps a single row for each CDR3 protein, giving no DNA. This sample's table has 150,000 or so distinct CDR3 sequences. The TCR originated in a human donor with ulcerative colitis or Crohn's disease, or a healthy co-twin of an affected twin (not recorded which). This chain uses TRBV6-2 or TRBV6-3 with TRBJ2-4; TCRdb's D gene call, TRBD1, goes unchecked for lack of DNA. The sample taken for sequencing was blood. CDR3 sequence: CASSPRTGGAKNMQYF.